The 20 T cell receptor beta chains given below trace back to one sample, sequenced in a study of T cell clusters in autoimmune cytopenias. Each sample's input was about 270 ng genomic DNA, 30,000 to 45,000 genome equivalents. TRB was amplified by touch-down multiplex PCR, primer pools A and B combined. TCRdb re-called the multiplex PCR reads; one entry per CDR3 protein, DNA not given. This sample lists some 8,400 distinct CDR3 sequences; its ten largest clones have about a fifth. Input material: peripheral blood. These receptors all come from a human donor with an autoimmune cytopenia or autoimmune hepatitis (not recorded which).

This chain connects TRBV6-1 to TRBJ1-1. Germline CDR1 MNHNS, CDR2 SASEGT. The CDR3 has 14 residues. This CDR3 reads CASSEALQDREAFF.

Considering frequency, this clonotype is medium-sized (0.01 to 0.1%). The chain's CDR3 is CASRSPGHNSPLHF. V usage is TRBV6-5 and J usage is TRBJ1-6; lacking DNA, the TRBD1 call made by TCRdb goes unchecked. The CDR3 spans 14 residues. The V gene's germline CDR1 is MNHEY and CDR2 SVGAGI.

Measured by frequency, this clonotype is medium-sized. V is TRBV7-6 and J is TRBJ2-1. CDR3 length equals 15 residues. Germline V gives CDR1 SGHVS, CDR2 FNYEAQ. The CDR3 here is CASSLVVGFGNEQFF. The entire variable domain, with the rest obtained from reference TRBV7-6 and TRBJ2-1, is as follows: GAGVSQSPRYKVTKRGQDVALRCDPISGHVSLYWYRQALGQGPEFLTYFNYEAQQDKSGLPNDRFSAERPEGSISTLTIQRTEQRDSAMYRCASSLVVGFGNEQFFGPGTRLTVL.

The rearrangement uses TRBV28 and TRBJ2-2. The germline V gene encodes CDR1 MDHEN and CDR2 SYDVKM. The CDR3 covers 13 residues. CDR3 loop: CASSLLNTGELFF.

The chain couples TRBV13 to TRBJ1-2; no DNA is available, so the TRBD1 call from TCRdb remains unchecked. This CDR3 contains 17 residues. The germline CDR1 and CDR2 sequences are PRHDT and FYEKMQ (reference sequence). CDR3 region: CASSQKGGTGGVYGYTF.

The CDR3 sequence: CASSGGDRANTGELFF. The chain carries TRBV12-3 or TRBV12-4 and TRBJ2-2; TCRdb's D gene call, TRBD1, goes unchecked for lack of DNA. The CDR3 contains 16 residues.

The CDR3 region is CASSYLVRGSSYNSPLHF. The chain uses TRBV6-5 and TRBJ1-6; lacking DNA, the TRBD1 call made by TCRdb goes unchecked. The CDR3 has 18 residues. The V gene's germline CDR1 is MNHEY and CDR2 SVGAGI.

Considering frequency, this clonotype is medium-sized. The rearrangement uses TRBV7-9 and TRBJ1-2; checking the TCRdb D call of TRBD1 is not possible without DNA. From germline, CDR1 is SEHNR and CDR2 FQNEAQ (reference sequence). This CDR3 region has 15 residues. The CDR3 region is CASSVTGQPAEGYTF.

V and J are TRBV15 and TRBJ1-5; there is no DNA to check the TCRdb D call of TRBD1. Germline V lookup: CDR1 LNHNV, CDR2 YYDKDF (reference sequence). The CDR3 extends over 19 amino acids. Here the CDR3 reads CATSSRFVQGIHSNQPQHF.

J is TRBJ2-1 and V is TRBV5-4. Per germline, CDR1 SGHNT and CDR2 YYREEE (reference sequence). The CDR3 covers 14 residues. CDR3 sequence: CASSPRQNYNEQFF.

The V call is TRBV6-5, the J call TRBJ2-7; there is no DNA to check the TCRdb D call of TRBD2. Germline CDR1 reads MNHEY; CDR2 reads SVGAGI. The CDR3 runs to 15 residues. CDR3 region: CASRLRLAGAYEQYF.

The rearrangement uses TRBV12-3 or TRBV12-4 and TRBJ2-7. This CDR3 region has 16 residues. Here the CDR3 reads CASSEGKRGVSYEQYF.

V gene TRBV10-3 combines with J gene TRBJ2-7; TCRdb lists TRBD1, though no DNA is available to test this call. The CDR3 spans 16 residues. CDR1 and CDR2 from the germline V gene are ENHRY and SYGVKD. The CDR3 sequence: CAISESWTVYRSEQYF.

The rearrangement uses TRBV18 and TRBJ1-5; absent DNA, TCRdb's TRBD1 call cannot be checked. Germline V CDR1 and CDR2: KGHSH, LQKENI. There are 16 residues in the CDR3. The CDR3 sequence is CASRPNTGADNQPQHF.

The chain has TRBV7-9 and TRBJ1-1; no DNA is available, so the TRBD1 call from TCRdb remains unchecked. The germline V gene encodes CDR1 SEHNR and CDR2 FQNEAQ (reference sequence). The CDR3 consists of 14 residues. CDR3: CASSFWTGATEAFF.

The V and J genes are TRBV6-1 and TRBJ2-2. CDR3 length: 13 residues. From germline, CDR1 is MNHNS and CDR2 SASEGT. CDR3 residues: CASKPNGPGELFF.

Its frequency marks this clonotype as medium-sized. The V and J genes are TRBV7-2 and TRBJ2-1; TCRdb returns TRBD1, unconfirmable since there is no DNA. This CDR3 contains 16 residues. The germline gives CDR1 SGHTA, CDR2 FQGNSA. The CDR3 reads CASTTSGGDYYNEQFF. Together with reference TRBV7-2 and TRBJ2-1, the CDR3 gives the full variable domain: GAGVSQSPSNKVTEKGKDVELRCDPISGHTALYWYRQSLGQGLEFLIYFQGNSAPDKSGLPSDRFSAERTGGSVSTLTIQRTQQEDSAVYLCASTTSGGDYYNEQFFGPGTRLTVL.

The rearrangement links TRBV20-1 to TRBJ1-5. Germline assignment: CDR1 DFQATT and CDR2 SNEGSKA (reference sequence). CDR3 size: 18 residues. The CDR3 region is CSASPSRAGAYSNQPQHF.

The chain couples TRBV18 to TRBJ1-2. CDR3 length: 13 amino acids. Germline-derived CDR1 and CDR2 are KGHSH and LQKENI. Here the CDR3 reads CASSPIQNYGYTF.

The chain joins TRBV7-2 to TRBJ1-5; the TRBD1 assignment by TCRdb is unverifiable without DNA. Germline lookup yields CDR1 SGHTA and CDR2 FQGNSA. The length of the CDR3 is 16 residues. CDR3 protein: CASSLATGGWQSAQHF.